Listed below are T cell receptor beta chains from one sample, sequenced in a study of chemoradiotherapy in HPV16-positive cancers. Repertoires were generated with immunoSEQ multiplex PCR, while TCRdb's copy carries only in-frame clones and drops some. Of around 5,000 clones in the sample, roughly 85% are singletons; the top ten hold less than 5%. The sample consisted of tumor tissue, taken from a patient who underwent chemoradiotherapy. These receptors were taken from a human donor with HPV-associated anogenital cancer. Each CDR3 is given without its conserved first and last residue.

j_call: TRBJ1-2; v_call: TRBV11-1; cdr3_aa: ASSVGPSSNYGYT
j_call: TRBJ1-1; v_call: TRBV7-9; cdr3_aa: ASSFPGQGNTEAF
j_call: TRBJ2-2; v_call: TRBV2; cdr3_aa: ASSGAGRAGELF
j_call: TRBJ2-1; v_call: TRBV29-1; cdr3_aa: STGALAYNEQF
j_call: TRBJ2-2; v_call: TRBV10-3; cdr3_aa: AISEVDRANTGELF
j_call: TRBJ2-7; v_call: TRBV7-2; cdr3_aa: ASSFGQANEQY
j_call: TRBJ2-7; v_call: TRBV5-6; cdr3_aa: ASSLGELRLSSYEQY
j_call: TRBJ2-5; v_call: TRBV2; cdr3_aa: ASSGVWGTETQY
j_call: TRBJ1-2; v_call: TRBV4-1; cdr3_aa: ASSQESSIRDGYT
j_call: TRBJ2-5; v_call: TRBV29-1; cdr3_aa: SVEASSGRMETQY
j_call: TRBJ2-6; v_call: TRBV19; cdr3_aa: ASSMQPGRASPGANVLT
j_call: TRBJ2-5; v_call: TRBV7-2; cdr3_aa: ASSRSGGAGETQY
j_call: TRBJ1-5; v_call: TRBV6-1; cdr3_aa: ASSVDSTQPQH
j_call: TRBJ2-5; v_call: TRBV6-1; cdr3_aa: ASSEHTIPGKETQY
j_call: TRBJ1-1; v_call: TRBV19; cdr3_aa: ASSPPVGTEAF
j_call: TRBJ2-7; v_call: TRBV11-2; cdr3_aa: ASSSTRQSSYEQY
j_call: TRBJ2-5; v_call: TRBV14; cdr3_aa: ASSLMETQY
j_call: TRBJ2-2; v_call: TRBV5-4; cdr3_aa: ASSLGAGNTGELF
j_call: TRBJ1-5; v_call: TRBV6-1; cdr3_aa: ASSEGWGAGSNQPQH
j_call: TRBJ2-5; v_call: TRBV2; cdr3_aa: ASSGDYLEETQY